This T cell receptor beta chain stems from a study of T cell responses to AZD1222 COVID-19 vaccine. Study-wide points: Spike as a whole was targeted by vaccine-associated CD4 TCRs, dominant at 160-218 and 743-854.

Worth noting for this clone: Antigen unknown.

Recipients boosted at about 4 weeks or about 12 weeks are pooled. Clones were read by immunoSEQ multiplex PCR, and TCRdb kept only the in-frame ones, dropping some. The table includes fewer than 180,000 clones, about 92% detected once. The CDR3 spans 15 residues. The germline gives CDR1 GTSNPN, CDR2 SVGIG (reference sequence). Trimming took 3 bases from V and 5 from J, leaving 19 bases between them. The TCR was taken from an adult who received the AZD1222 COVID-19 vaccine. The chain carries TRBV30 and TRBJ2-5; tentatively, D is TRBD2 (6 bases). Specimen: peripheral blood, collected 28 days after the second AZD1222 dose. The CDR3 nucleotides read TGTGCCTGGAGGGCCTTCTGGGGACTCCAGGAGACCCAGTACTTC. It translates to CAWRAFWGLQETQYF.